This TCR beta chain was sequenced during a study of T cell repertoires and HLA-DP antigens. Clones were sequenced by immunoSEQ multiplex PCR, and TCRdb holds only the in-frame ones, with some missing. The sample holds about 73,000 clones, roughly 77% seen once. Overall study findings and caveats: Pre-culture clonality, about 0.036, was far below sorted CD137+ clonality of 0.35 to 0.4.

This CDR3 contains 13 residues. Trimming took 0 bases from V and 2 from J, leaving 5 bases between them. Germline V gives CDR1 MGHDK, CDR2 SYGVNS. Remarks on this clone: Its target is not known.

The rearrangement links TRBV25-1 to TRBJ2-7; no firm D call. This TCR came from a man aged 55 to 70 in good health and CMV-seronegative. The sequenced sample consisted of CD4+ T cells from PBMCs. The CDR3 sequence is CASSEYGTYEQYF. The CDR3 coding sequence is TGTGCCAGCAGTGAATATGGCACCTACGAGCAGTACTTC.